These T cell receptor beta chains were read from a single sample in a study of molecular identifiers for immune sequencing clone quantification. One entry per CDR3 protein results from TCRdb running MiXCR on the PCR reads. The table shows a few hundred thousand distinct CDR3 sequences, with under 25% occurring only once. Sequencing was done on a sample of naive CD8+ T cells from blood, with Jurkat cell RNA spiked in. These receptors originate from a human donor in good health. Some libraries in this study had Jurkat cell RNA spiked in. Each CDR3 is given with its conserved first and last residue.

CDR3	V	J
CASSEDRIGRYEQYF	TRBV6-5	TRBJ2-7
CATSWANEQCF	TRBV19	TRBJ2-7
CASSQGSNTATQYF	TRBV4-1	TRBJ2-3
CASSINKSSGNTIYF	TRBV19	TRBJ1-3
CASSFGVGSGGSEAFF	TRBV27	TRBJ1-1
CASRYLSPVPAREKLFF	TRBV2	TRBJ1-4
CASSQDPLGETPYYGYTF	TRBV4-1	TRBJ1-2
CASSLSPQGANYGYTF	TRBV7-9	TRBJ1-2
CASSDGINTEAFF	TRBV9	TRBJ1-1
CATSAQGTGGRTDTQYF	TRBV24-1	TRBJ2-3
CSARSSTSGRAGSQYF	TRBV20-1	TRBJ2-5
CATSSVGQQYF	TRBV27	TRBJ2-3
CATLFGYEQFF	TRBV11-2	TRBJ2-1
CASSYSSLGSQPTDTQYF	TRBV6-5	TRBJ2-3
CASSLTPYNEQFF	TRBV7-2	TRBJ2-1
CACQQYNEQFF	TRBV18	TRBJ2-1
CASSLIAGGPGELFF	TRBV12-3/TRBV12-4	TRBJ2-2
CSASGGSLREQYF	TRBV20-1	TRBJ2-7
CASSRKANQPQHF	TRBV21-1	TRBJ1-5